These T cell receptor beta chains were read from a single sample in a study of blood T cells in healthy people across ages. TCRdb passed the 5' RACE reads through MiXCR, listing each CDR3 protein once. The sample includes about 640,000 distinct CDR3 sequences, around three fifths of them seen just once. Sequencing input: blood. The receptors here all came from a man aged 55 to 69 in good health. The CDR3 runs from the conserved cysteine through the conserved F or W. A D gene is named only where the DNA matches it firmly. Expanded clones are given a class, and other clones once, few, many or no size at all.

cdr3_length	v_call	d_call	j_call	clone_size	cdr3_nt	cdr3_aa
15	TRBV3-1	-	TRBJ1-1	-	TGTGCCAGCAGCCAAGATTGGGGGGCCGGCACTGAAGCTTTCTTT	CASSQDWGAGTEAFF
14	TRBV28	TRBD1	TRBJ2-7	few	TGTGCCAGCAGTTTAAGACAGGGGGCCAACGAGCAGTACTTC	CASSLRQGANEQYF
16	TRBV7-2	TRBD2	TRBJ2-5	-	TGTGCCAGCAGCTTGCCGGGACTAGCGGGGTTCAATGAGCAGTACTTC	CASSLPGLAGFNEQYF
13	TRBV20-1	TRBD1	TRBJ2-1	-	TGCAGTGCTGCCCGGGACAGGGAGGATGAGCAGTTCTTC	CSAARDREDEQFF
17	TRBV6-5	TRBD2	TRBJ2-7	many	TGTGCCAGCAGTTACGAGTTTGGCGGGGGTGACTCCTACGAGCAGTACTTC	CASSYEFGGGDSYEQYF
14	TRBV20-1	-	TRBJ2-7	-	TGCAGTGCTAGAGGGGGACCTGTCTCCTACGAGCAGTACTTC	CSARGGPVSYEQYF
16	TRBV20-1	-	TRBJ2-5	-	TGCAGTGCTAGAGATTTGGCTACCGGAGACGGAGAGACCCAGTACTTC	CSARDLATGDGETQYF
14	TRBV2	-	TRBJ2-1	-	TGTGCCAGCAGCCCGGGACCTATTGGCAATGAGCAGTTCTTC	CASSPGPIGNEQFF
18	TRBV7-9	-	TRBJ2-6	-	TGTGCCAGCAGCTCCCCGGACCGATCCACCTCTGGGGCCAACGCCCTGACTTTC	CASSSPDRSTSGANALTF
20	TRBV7-8	TRBD2	TRBJ2-3	-	TGTGCCAGCAGCTTATTGGGGTGGCGAGCGGGGGGGACAAGCACAGATACGCAGTATTTT	CASSLLGWRAGGTSTDTQYF
13	TRBV3-1	TRBD1	TRBJ2-7	-	TGTGCCAGCAGCCCGAACTCAGGGGGCGAGCAGTACTTC	CASSPNSGGEQYF
14	TRBV27	-	TRBJ1-1	-	TGTGCCAGCGCTCTGGGGGTACTGAACACTGAAGCTTTCTTT	CASALGVLNTEAFF
17	TRBV20-1	TRBD2	TRBJ2-1	-	TGCAGTGCCCGGGAGACCGGGGGGGCCTCTTTCAACAATGAGCGGTTCTTC	CSARETGGASFNNERFF
14	TRBV20-1	TRBD1	TRBJ2-2	few	TGCAGTGCTAGGGACAGGGGGAAAACCGGGGAGCTGTTTTTT	CSARDRGKTGELFF
13	TRBV29-1	-	TRBJ2-3	-	TGCAGCGTTGACAAGGGAGCGATAGATACGCAGTATTTT	CSVDKGAIDTQYF
15	TRBV11-2	-	TRBJ2-3	-	TGTGCCAGCAGCTTAGATGGACTACTCACAGATACGCAGTATTTT	CASSLDGLLTDTQYF
12	TRBV6-4	-	TRBJ2-1	few	TGTGCCAGCAGGATTGGGAGACAGGAGCAGTTCTTC	CASRIGRQEQFF
14	TRBV27	-	TRBJ1-1	-	TGTGCCAGCAGTACATCACCAACAGACACTGAAGCTTTCTTT	CASSTSPTDTEAFF
14	TRBV9	-	TRBJ2-7	-	TGTGCCAGCAGCGTAGGTGTGGAAGCCTGCGAGCAGTACTTC	CASSVGVEACEQYF
15	TRBV7-9	-	TRBJ1-1	-	TGTGCCAGCAGCGCGAGCCGGGGACTCAGCACTGAAGCTTTCTTT	CASSASRGLSTEAFF
15	TRBV5-1	TRBD2	TRBJ2-3	few	TGTGCCAGCAGCTTATCGCGGGGGGGCACAGATACGCAGTATTTT	CASSLSRGGTDTQYF
13	TRBV7-2	-	TRBJ1-2	few	TGTGCCAGCAGCGTAGTCGGTGGGAATGGCTACACCTTC	CASSVVGGNGYTF
14	TRBV4-1	-	TRBJ1-4	-	TGCGCCAGCAGCCAACTTTCTAGGGCTGAAAAACTGTTTTTT	CASSQLSRAEKLFF
15	TRBV4-2	-	TRBJ2-7	-	TGTGCCAGCAGCCAGGATACAGGGTTGGCCTACGAGCAGTACTTC	CASSQDTGLAYEQYF
15	TRBV10-1	-	TRBJ2-1	-	TGCGCCAGCAGTGACTTGAGCGAAGGCTACAATGAGCAGTTCTTC	CASSDLSEGYNEQFF
16	TRBV5-5	-	TRBJ2-5	-	TGTGCCAGCAGCTTCGGAAACGGGGGCAAACAAGAGACCCAGTACTTC	CASSFGNGGKQETQYF
14	TRBV20-1	-	TRBJ1-2	few	TGCAGTGCTAGTTCCGACATGGGCACGTATGGCTACACCTTC	CSASSDMGTYGYTF
18	TRBV4-1	TRBD1	TRBJ1-1	-	TGCGCCAGCAGCCAAGATCGTCTGGGGACAGGGGCTTACACTGAAGCTTTCTTT	CASSQDRLGTGAYTEAFF
16	TRBV12-3/TRBV12-4	-	TRBJ2-7	once	TGTGCCAGCAGTTTAAACGAGATCCCGAGCTCCTACGAGCAGTACTTC	CASSLNEIPSSYEQYF
13	TRBV12-3/TRBV12-4	-	TRBJ1-2	-	TGTGCCAGCAGCCCGTGGGGATCGCATGGCTACACCTTC	CASSPWGSHGYTF
12	TRBV5-1	-	TRBJ1-1	-	TGCGCCAGCAGCTTTGAGGGCATGGGAGCTTTCTTT	CASSFEGMGAFF
14	TRBV20-1	-	TRBJ2-1	-	TGCAGTGCTAGAGGGGGGGCCTACAACAATGAGCAGTTCTTC	CSARGGAYNNEQFF
17	TRBV4-2	-	TRBJ1-2	-	TGTGCCAGCAGCCAATTCCTACTACAGGGAGAGGGCTATGGCTACACCTTC	CASSQFLLQGEGYGYTF
12	TRBV18	-	TRBJ2-3	few	TGTGCCAGCTCGGCCTCTGGGGATACGCAGTATTTT	CASSASGDTQYF
14	TRBV3-1	-	TRBJ2-1	-	TGTGCCAGCAGCCAAGATAGGTTCCATAATGAGCAGTTCTTC	CASSQDRFHNEQFF
15	TRBV27	-	TRBJ1-2	few	TGTGCCAGCAGTTGGTTACCCCAGGCGAGCTCTGGCTACACCTTC	CASSWLPQASSGYTF
11	TRBV29-1	-	TRBJ2-3	-	TGCAGCGTTGGGCAGCTCGACACGCAGTATTTT	CSVGQLDTQYF
13	TRBV27	-	TRBJ2-5	-	TGTGCCAGCAGTACCAGGCTACAAGAGACCCAGTACTTC	CASSTRLQETQYF
12	TRBV24-1	-	TRBJ2-3	few	TGTGCCACCAGTGATGAGGCAGATACGCAGTATTTT	CATSDEADTQYF
14	TRBV7-7	-	TRBJ2-5	few	TGTGCCAGCAGCTTACTTGGGCTAGCCGAGACCCAGTACTTC	CASSLLGLAETQYF
17	TRBV21-1	-	TRBJ2-7	-	TGTGCCAGCAGCAAACTTTCCCTTCCCCAAGTTCGGTACGAGCAGTACTTC	CASSKLSLPQVRYEQYF
16	TRBV11-2	TRBD1	TRBJ2-5	-	TGTGCCAGCAGTGCCAAGTGGACAGGGGGCTTAGAGACCCAGTACTTC	CASSAKWTGGLETQYF
14	TRBV7-8	-	TRBJ2-4	-	TGTGCCAGCAGTCTGAGGGGTGACAAAAACATTCAGTACTTC	CASSLRGDKNIQYF
12	TRBV29-1	TRBD1	TRBJ1-1	-	TGCAGCGTTGAAAGGGGGCCCACTGAAGCTTTCTTT	CSVERGPTEAFF
14	TRBV5-1	-	TRBJ1-4	few	TGCGCCAGCAAGGAGGGGGTAGGGAATGAAAAACTGTTTTTT	CASKEGVGNEKLFF
15	TRBV10-3	TRBD1	TRBJ2-1	-	TGTGCCATCAGTGAGACCGGGACAGGGGGCGATAGGCAGTTCTTC	CAISETGTGGDRQFF
16	TRBV5-1	-	TRBJ2-7	few	TGCGCCAGCAGCTCCCACTCGGCAGGGATGGGCTACGAGCAGTACTTC	CASSSHSAGMGYEQYF
16	TRBV6-6	TRBD1	TRBJ2-7	few	TGTGCCAGCAGTTACTCGGGACAGGGGTTTACCTACGAGCAGTACTTC	CASSYSGQGFTYEQYF
14	TRBV3-1	-	TRBJ2-5	-	TGTGCCAGCAGCCCGGGGAGTCGGTCTGAGACCCAGTACTTC	CASSPGSRSETQYF
13	TRBV12-3/TRBV12-4	-	TRBJ1-6	-	TGTGCCAGCACGTGGGGCGGAGTAAGACCCCTCCACTTT	CASTWGGVRPLHF
13	TRBV20-1	-	TRBJ2-3	-	TGCAGTGAAACGGACAGGAGGGGCGATACGCAGTATTTT	CSETDRRGDTQYF
12	TRBV20-1	-	TRBJ2-3	once	TGCAGTGCTCCCGACCGAATGAGTACGCAGTATTTT	CSAPDRMSTQYF
15	TRBV6-5	-	TRBJ1-3	-	TGTGCCAGCAGTGACGACAGAAGCCCTGGAAACACCATATATTTT	CASSDDRSPGNTIYF
14	TRBV7-2	-	TRBJ2-5	-	TGTGCCAGCAGCTTAAAAGCTTTACAAGAGACCCAGTACTTC	CASSLKALQETQYF
14	TRBV5-5	TRBD1	TRBJ1-1	-	TGTGCCAGCAGGTCGACAGGGGGGAACACTGAAGCTTTCTTT	CASRSTGGNTEAFF
15	TRBV7-9	TRBD2	TRBJ2-1	few	TGTGCCAGCAGAACAGCGGGGGCTCGAAACAATGAGCAGTTCTTC	CASRTAGARNNEQFF